This TCR beta chain derives from a study of spatial heterogeneity in lung cancer. Study-wide context: Consistently, beta-chain sequences turned up in larger numbers than alpha-chain sequences did. A unique TCR and UMI combination showed up more than ten times in raw reads, on average.

In its sample, this clonotype was seen a few times. Its antigen remains unidentified. Germline values: CDR1 GTSNPN, CDR2 SVGIG (reference sequence). V lost 0 bases and J 7 bases, leaving 16 bases between the germline ends. This CDR3 region has 15 residues. Time point specified: sample taken at primary tumor resection. The sequenced material consisted of unsorted whole RNA from tumor, nontumor lung or frozen PBMC. A distinct unique molecular identifier was carried by each TCR cDNA molecule. One entry per CDR3 protein, called by TCRdb with MiXCR from the 5' RACE reads. The sample holds tens of thousands of distinct CDR3 sequences, roughly 12% seen once. General study results and limits: Compared with follow-up, resection was when ubiquitous expanded tumor TCRs appeared in blood more.

The material was PBMCs, obtained at surgery. This chain joins TRBV30 and TRBJ2-1, with D perhaps assigned TRBD1 or TRBD2 (5 bases each). The source of this sequence is a male donor with early-stage non-small cell lung cancer. DNA for the CDR3: TGTGCCTGGAGTGTAATCCTAGTCGGGGCGAATGAGCAGTTCTTC. This sequence encodes CAWSVILVGANEQFF.